Below are 8 T cell receptor beta chains sequenced from a single sample in a study of beta chain features in type 1 diabetes. The study's findings and limits: Patients with Type 1 diabetes showed moderately but significantly shorter TCRB CDR3s in all four CD4+ subsets.

Expressed TCRB transcripts were sequenced, since all the RNA that had been isolated was reverse transcribed. The data were produced by immunoSEQ multiplex PCR, yet TCRdb's version contains in-frame clones alone and is incomplete. Of just under 150,000 clones in the sample, 13% were seen once. The antigens of these receptors remain unknown. Sequencing input: central memory CD4+ T cells from blood. The receptors shown here come from a man aged 18-30 years with type 1 diabetes.

This clone was counted between two and nine times. The V gene is TRBV5-6, the J gene TRBJ2-5; weak D call: TRBD1 (7 bases). The CDR3 is 15 residues long. With 4 bases removed from V and 5 bases from J, the gap between germline ends came to 18 bases. CDR1 is SGHDT and CDR2 is YYEEEE in the germline V gene. This CDR3 is CASSLRQGGWETQYF. The CDR3 DNA reads as TGTGCCAGCAGCCTACGACAGGGAGGTTGGGAGACCCAGTACTTC.

This clone showed up many times. This rearrangement joins TRBV9 to TRBJ2-4; a weak D match, TRBD1 (6 bases). CDR1 is SGDLS and CDR2 is YYNGEE in the germline V gene. There are 14 residues in the CDR3. V was pared by 4 bases and J by 8 bases, with 16 bases between. The CDR3 reads CASSPRTVGDIQYF. CDR3 bases: TGTGCCAGCAGCCCCCGGACAGTCGGGGACATTCAGTACTTC.

The chain carries TRBV10-3 and TRBJ2-3; TRBD2 matches 9 bases. Trimming took 6 bases from V and 3 from J; bases not matched to a gene: 7. The CDR3 contains 15 residues. Germline V lookup: CDR1 ENHRY, CDR2 SYGVKD. DNA of the CDR3: TGTGCCATCAGCCGAGCGGGGGGAATAACAGATACGCAGTATTTT. It codes for CAISRAGGITDTQYF.

In this sample, this clone turned up a few times. The chain couples TRBV10-3 to TRBJ2-7; D unclear. Germline CDR1 and CDR2: ENHRY and SYGVKD. The CDR3 has 13 residues. V gave up 8 bases and J gave up 0 bases, with 11 bases separating them. CDR3 nucleotide sequence: TGTGCCATCGCAACCCAGCCCTCCTACGAGCAGTACTTC. Protein sequence: CAIATQPSYEQYF.

The CDR3 DNA reads as TGTGCCAGCAGCGTAACTAGCGGGGGCCCAAGGGAGCAGTTCTTC. It translates to CASSVTSGGPREQFF. The gene calls are TRBV6-4 and TRBJ2-1; 11 bases are a match to TRBD2. This CDR3 contains 15 residues. CDR1 and CDR2 (germline): MRHNA, SNTAGT. Trimming took 6 bases from V and 10 from J; bases not matched to a gene: 11.

The gene calls are TRBV27 and TRBJ2-3; no definite D call. The V gene's germline CDR1 is MNHEY and CDR2 SMNVEV (reference sequence). The CDR3 runs 13 residues. Trimming pared 1 base from V and 0 bases from J, leaving 2 bases between. For the CDR3, the DNA is TGTGCCAGCAGTTTATGGAGCACAGATACGCAGTATTTT. Its protein is CASSLWSTDTQYF.

There are many counts of this clone. The rearrangement links TRBV28 to TRBJ2-2; 8 positions match TRBD1. The CDR3 has 13 amino acids. After removal of 9 bases from V and 6 bases from J, the junction contained 6 bases not matched to a gene. Germline values: CDR1 MDHEN, CDR2 SYDVKM. The CDR3 sequence: CASLDREAGELFF. The CDR3 region has the DNA TGTGCCAGTTTGGACAGGGAGGCCGGGGAGCTGTTTTTT.

The chain is built from TRBV18 and TRBJ2-7; tentatively, D is TRBD2 (6 bases). Looked up from germline, CDR1 is KGHSH and CDR2 is LQKENI. V gave up 0 bases and J gave up 2 bases, with 14 bases separating them. The CDR3 contains 16 residues. The CDR3 reads CASSPPWAGTTYEQYF. CDR3 DNA sequence: TGTGCCAGCTCACCACCGTGGGCGGGGACCACCTACGAGCAGTACTTC.